This TCR beta chain was recovered during a study of blood T cell repertoires in COVID-19. Turning to the study itself: Sample material is recorded as cDNA or gDNA derived from T cells, B-cell-depleted T cells, or PBMCs.

Sequencing was performed with immunoSEQ multiplex PCR; in TCRdb, only in-frame clones are kept and a portion is missing. The table lists roughly 120,000 clones, roughly 92% of them singletons. A Seattle source enrolled patients during active infection and followed them longitudinally. Germline V gene lookup returns CDR1 MNHEY and CDR2 SVGAGI. This CDR3 has 16 amino acids. V shed 1 base and J 3 bases; nucleotides not matched to a gene: 3. The chain employs TRBV6-5 and TRBJ2-2, with 9 bases aligning to TRBD2. The sequenced sample was peripheral blood. The sequence derives from a man in his fifties or sixties with COVID-19, enrolled during active disease. The DNA for the CDR3 is TGTGCCAGCAGTTACTTTGGCGGGAGGGACACCGGGGAGCTGTTTTTT. This encodes CASSYFGGRDTGELFF.